A selection of T cell receptor beta chains follows, all from one sample in a study of T cells in Graves' hyperthyroidism and ophthalmopathy. TCRdb called the multiplex PCR reads again in MiXCR, with one record for every CDR3 protein. Among around 300,000 distinct CDR3 sequences listed, about an eighth were seen once. The sample comprised blood. The origin of the receptors is a woman between 25 and 40 years old with Graves' hyperthyroidism that later progressed to Graves' ophthalmopathy. Both conserved end residues are part of each CDR3. A D gene is named only where the DNA matches it firmly. Not every row has a clone size; where given, it reads once, few, many or a size class.

TRBV12-3/TRBV12-4	TRBJ2-7	-	many	TGTGCCAGCAGGCCTACGGGACGGGGGACCTACGAGCAGTACTTC	CASRPTGRGTYEQYF
TRBV19	TRBJ2-1	-	-	TGTGCCAGTAGCCCGGGGCGGGCCACTGAGCAGTTCTTC	CASSPGRATEQFF
TRBV4-1	TRBJ2-3	TRBD1	few	TGCGCCAGCAGCCAAGAAGGCAGGGGGGATACGCAGTATTTT	CASSQEGRGDTQYF
TRBV5-1	TRBJ1-1	-	once	TGCGCCAGCAGCTTGGACCCACCCTTTGAAGCTTTCTTT	CASSLDPPFEAFF
TRBV10-3	TRBJ2-7	-	-	TGTGCCTTCAGTGGCCGACTTATCTACGAGCAGTACTTC	CAFSGRLIYEQYF
TRBV5-4	TRBJ2-5	-	many	TGTGCCAGCAGCTCTCATAAAATCGAGACCCAGTACTTC	CASSSHKIETQYF
TRBV2	TRBJ2-7	TRBD1	many	TGTGCCAGCAGTTTTAACTCCCGGACAGGGGATCTCTACGAGCAGTACTTC	CASSFNSRTGDLYEQYF
TRBV4-2	TRBJ2-7	TRBD1	many	TGTGCCAGCAGCCAAGATTTGCGGGACAGGGGCTACGAGCAGTACTTC	CASSQDLRDRGYEQYF
TRBV2	TRBJ2-2	-	many	TGTGCCAGCAGTGCGGACCTCATTAACGCCGGGGAGCTGTTTTTT	CASSADLINAGELFF
TRBV5-1	TRBJ2-1	TRBD1	many	TGCGCCAGCAGCATTTACAGGGGGGACTCCTACAATGAGCAGTTCTTC	CASSIYRGDSYNEQFF
TRBV12-3/TRBV12-4	TRBJ2-5	-	-	TGTGCCAGCAGTTTCCCCTTCCAAAGCGACAGGTTCCAAGAGACCCAGTACTTC	CASSFPFQSDRFQETQYF
TRBV13	TRBJ2-3	-	-	TGTGCCAGCAGCTTATCGACTTCGGCACTAGATACGCAGTATTTT	CASSLSTSALDTQYF
TRBV29-1	TRBJ2-5	TRBD1	many	TGCAGCGTCGGGACAGAGCAAGAGACCCAGTACTTC	CSVGTEQETQYF
TRBV19	TRBJ2-5	TRBD2	many	TGTGCCAGTCACTCGGGACTAGCGGGAGAAGAGACCCAGTACTTC	CASHSGLAGEETQYF
TRBV28	TRBJ2-3	TRBD1	many	TGTGCCAGCAGTTCAGGGGGCGCGGCAGATACGCAGTATTTT	CASSSGGAADTQYF
TRBV12-3/TRBV12-4	TRBJ2-1	TRBD2	many	TGTGCCAGCAGTACGGGACTAATATACAATGAGCAGTTCTTC	CASSTGLIYNEQFF
TRBV7-2	TRBJ2-5	TRBD2	many	TGTGCCAGCAGCTTAGCGCGGGGGGAGGTGGGATTAAGACGGACCCAGTACTTC	CASSLARGEVGLRRTQYF
TRBV13	TRBJ2-7	TRBD2	many	TGTGCCAGCAGCCTCCTTAGAGGGACTACGTCCTACGAGCAGTACTTC	CASSLLRGTTSYEQYF
TRBV7-9	TRBJ2-1	-	many	TGTGCCAGCACCTTAGCCTCGCTTTATTACAATGAGCAGTTCTTC	CASTLASLYYNEQFF
TRBV6-2/TRBV6-3	TRBJ2-2	-	few	TGTGCCAGCAGTTTGCGGGACTACACCGGGGAGCTGTTTTTT	CASSLRDYTGELFF
TRBV19	TRBJ2-2	-	-	TGTGTCAGTAGTATCGTCGGGGAGCTGTTTTTT	CVSSIVGELFF
TRBV4-2	TRBJ1-1	-	many	TGTGCCAGCAGCCAAGGCAGGGTCACTGAAGCTTTCTTT	CASSQGRVTEAFF
TRBV19	TRBJ1-2	-	-	TGTGCCAGTAGTTTGGGCCTGGTGGGCTACACCTTC	CASSLGLVGYTF
TRBV7-2	TRBJ1-1	TRBD1	many	TGTGCCAGCAGACCACTCTTTACAGGGGCTGAAGCTTTCTTT	CASRPLFTGAEAFF
TRBV4-1	TRBJ2-2	-	many	TGCGCCAGCAGCCAAGAACGGAACAGGCCTCTCGGTAGAGGATCGAACACCGGGGAGCTGTTTTTT	CASSQERNRPLGRGSNTGELFF
TRBV4-1	TRBJ1-2	-	few	TGCGCCAGCAGCCAAACAGGGAGCCGTGGCTACACCTTC	CASSQTGSRGYTF